The rows below give T cell receptor beta chains drawn from one sample of a study of T cell changes during pregnancy in multiple sclerosis. This table comes from immunoSEQ multiplex PCR, and its TCRdb copy is limited to in-frame clones, with some not included. The sample has more than 90,000 clones; around 94% are singletons. Sequences were derived from peripheral blood, sampled after pregnancy. These receptors all stem from a female donor with multiple sclerosis, enrolled in a pregnancy study. The CDR3 runs from the conserved cysteine through the conserved F or W. D genes are given only for firm matches. Rows give clone size only sometimes, using once, few, many, or a class for an expanded clone.

v_call: TRBV19; cdr3_length: 20; j_call: TRBJ1-3; clone_size: NA; d_call: TRBD1; cdr3_nt: TGTGCCAGTAGTACGGCCGGGACAGGGCCTCCCACACTCTCTGGAAACACCATATATTTT; cdr3_aa: CASSTAGTGPPTLSGNTIYF
v_call: TRBV6-5; cdr3_length: 13; j_call: TRBJ1-1; clone_size: NA; d_call: NA; cdr3_nt: TGTGCCAGCAGTGTCGGTGAGGACACTGAAGCTTTCTTT; cdr3_aa: CASSVGEDTEAFF
v_call: TRBV6-5; cdr3_length: 13; j_call: TRBJ2-7; clone_size: NA; d_call: NA; cdr3_nt: TGTGCCAGCAGAAGACTGAACTCCTACGAGCAGTACTTC; cdr3_aa: CASRRLNSYEQYF
v_call: TRBV7-8; cdr3_length: 16; j_call: TRBJ2-5; clone_size: NA; d_call: TRBD1; cdr3_nt: TGTGCCAGCAGCAACGGACAGGCACACGATGAAGAGACCCAGTACTTC; cdr3_aa: CASSNGQAHDEETQYF
v_call: TRBV19; cdr3_length: 14; j_call: TRBJ1-2; clone_size: NA; d_call: NA; cdr3_nt: TGTGCCAGTAGTTCACCGCAGGCTAACTATGGCTACACCTTC; cdr3_aa: CASSSPQANYGYTF
v_call: TRBV6-1; cdr3_length: 14; j_call: TRBJ1-2; clone_size: once; d_call: NA; cdr3_nt: TGTGCCAGCAGTGGCAGGGTGACCAACTATGGCTACACCTTC; cdr3_aa: CASSGRVTNYGYTF
v_call: TRBV19; cdr3_length: 13; j_call: TRBJ2-7; clone_size: NA; d_call: TRBD1; cdr3_nt: TGTGCCAGTAGGGCGACAGGGGGCTACGAGCAGTACTTC; cdr3_aa: CASRATGGYEQYF
v_call: TRBV9; cdr3_length: 12; j_call: TRBJ1-2; clone_size: NA; d_call: NA; cdr3_nt: TGTGCCAGCAGCGCCGACACCTATGGCTACACCTTC; cdr3_aa: CASSADTYGYTF
v_call: TRBV9; cdr3_length: 14; j_call: TRBJ2-1; clone_size: NA; d_call: TRBD2; cdr3_nt: TGTGCCAGCAGCGTAATAGCGGGACTGAATGAGCAGTTCTTC; cdr3_aa: CASSVIAGLNEQFF
v_call: TRBV9; cdr3_length: 13; j_call: TRBJ1-1; clone_size: NA; d_call: NA; cdr3_nt: TGTGCCAGCTCCGCGGGGCGGGGGCCTGAAGCTTTCTTT; cdr3_aa: CASSAGRGPEAFF
v_call: TRBV2; cdr3_length: 15; j_call: TRBJ2-2; clone_size: NA; d_call: TRBD1; cdr3_nt: TGTGCCAGCAAGAGACAGGGGTTATCTAGCGGGGAGCTGTTTTTT; cdr3_aa: CASKRQGLSSGELFF
v_call: TRBV28; cdr3_length: 15; j_call: TRBJ2-7; clone_size: NA; d_call: TRBD2; cdr3_nt: TGTGCCAGCAGTTTATCCGCGGGAGGGCCTCGGGAGCAGTACTTC; cdr3_aa: CASSLSAGGPREQYF
v_call: TRBV7-2; cdr3_length: 18; j_call: TRBJ1-5; clone_size: NA; d_call: NA; cdr3_nt: TGTGCCAGCAGCTCCCCCCGGGGAGGGGGGTTAGGCAATCAGCCCCAGCATTTT; cdr3_aa: CASSSPRGGGLGNQPQHF
v_call: TRBV19; cdr3_length: 14; j_call: TRBJ2-1; clone_size: NA; d_call: NA; cdr3_nt: TGTGCCAGTAGAGTGGGGGGATCCTACAATGAGCAGTTCTTC; cdr3_aa: CASRVGGSYNEQFF
v_call: TRBV4-1; cdr3_length: 14; j_call: TRBJ1-1; clone_size: NA; d_call: NA; cdr3_nt: TGCGCCAGCAGCCACCCGCCCGGGAACACTGAAGCTTTCTTT; cdr3_aa: CASSHPPGNTEAFF
v_call: TRBV5-1; cdr3_length: 15; j_call: TRBJ1-4; clone_size: once; d_call: NA; cdr3_nt: TGCGCCAGCAGCTTGGGAGGGCCGGGTAATGAAAAACTGTTTTTT; cdr3_aa: CASSLGGPGNEKLFF
v_call: TRBV2; cdr3_length: 12; j_call: TRBJ2-7; clone_size: once; d_call: TRBD2; cdr3_nt: TGTGCCAGCAGTGAAGCCCCGGGACTAGACGGCTTC; cdr3_aa: CASSEAPGLDGF
v_call: TRBV7-7; cdr3_length: 15; j_call: TRBJ2-1; clone_size: NA; d_call: TRBD1; cdr3_nt: TGTGCCAGCAGCTCCCGGGCAGGGGGCGGGAATGAGCAGTTCTTC; cdr3_aa: CASSSRAGGGNEQFF
v_call: TRBV5-1; cdr3_length: 12; j_call: TRBJ1-1; clone_size: NA; d_call: NA; cdr3_nt: TGCGCCAGCAGTTTTACCCAGGGTGTGGCTTTCTTT; cdr3_aa: CASSFTQGVAFF
v_call: TRBV29-1; cdr3_length: 13; j_call: TRBJ1-4; clone_size: NA; d_call: NA; cdr3_nt: TGCAGCGTTACAGGCTGGCCCAATGAAAAACTGTTTTTT; cdr3_aa: CSVTGWPNEKLFF
v_call: TRBV11-2; cdr3_length: 14; j_call: TRBJ1-2; clone_size: NA; d_call: TRBD1; cdr3_nt: TGTGCCAGCAGCTCGACAGGGTATTATCGAGGCTACACCTTC; cdr3_aa: CASSSTGYYRGYTF
v_call: TRBV19; cdr3_length: 14; j_call: TRBJ2-7; clone_size: once; d_call: NA; cdr3_nt: TGTGCCAGTAGTTTTGCAGGGGGGCACTACGAGCAGTACTTC; cdr3_aa: CASSFAGGHYEQYF
v_call: TRBV11-2; cdr3_length: 15; j_call: TRBJ2-5; clone_size: NA; d_call: NA; cdr3_nt: TGTGCCAGCAGCCATCAGACAGCAGCTCAAGAGACCCAGTACTTC; cdr3_aa: CASSHQTAAQETQYF
v_call: TRBV7-8; cdr3_length: 16; j_call: TRBJ2-7; clone_size: few; d_call: NA; cdr3_nt: TGTGCCAGCAGCTCCCCGGGGGCAGGGGGCTCCTACGAGCAGTACTTC; cdr3_aa: CASSSPGAGGSYEQYF
v_call: TRBV5-6; cdr3_length: 14; j_call: TRBJ1-5; clone_size: NA; d_call: NA; cdr3_nt: TGTGCCAGCAGCCGGGTAAATAGCAATCAGCCCCAGCATTTT; cdr3_aa: CASSRVNSNQPQHF
v_call: TRBV5-1; cdr3_length: 13; j_call: TRBJ2-1; clone_size: NA; d_call: NA; cdr3_nt: TGCGCCACTGCCCAGCCAGGCGACAATGAGCAGTTCTTC; cdr3_aa: CATAQPGDNEQFF
v_call: TRBV7-9; cdr3_length: 12; j_call: TRBJ1-4; clone_size: NA; d_call: NA; cdr3_nt: TGTGCCAGCACCTTAAGGGGCGAGAAACTGTTTTTT; cdr3_aa: CASTLRGEKLFF